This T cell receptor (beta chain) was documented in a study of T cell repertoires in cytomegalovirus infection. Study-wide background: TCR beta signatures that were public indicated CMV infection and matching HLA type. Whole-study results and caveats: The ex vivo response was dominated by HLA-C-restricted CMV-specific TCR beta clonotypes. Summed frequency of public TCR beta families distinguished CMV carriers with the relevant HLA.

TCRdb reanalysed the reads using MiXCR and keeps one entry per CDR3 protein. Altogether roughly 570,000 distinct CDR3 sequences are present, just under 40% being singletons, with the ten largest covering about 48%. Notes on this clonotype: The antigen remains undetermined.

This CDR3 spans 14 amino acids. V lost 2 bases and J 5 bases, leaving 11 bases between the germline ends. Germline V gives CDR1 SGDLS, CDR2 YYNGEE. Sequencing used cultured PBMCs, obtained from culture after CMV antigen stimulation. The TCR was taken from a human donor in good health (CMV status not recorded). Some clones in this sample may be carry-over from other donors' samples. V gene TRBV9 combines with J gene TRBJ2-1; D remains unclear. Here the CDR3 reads CASSVDLGNNEQFF. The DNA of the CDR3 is TGTGCCAGCAGCGTGGATTTGGGGAACAATGAGCAGTTCTTC. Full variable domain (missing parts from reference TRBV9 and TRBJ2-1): DSGVTQTPKHLITATGQRVTLRCSPRSGDLSVYWYQQSLDQGLQFLIQYYNGEERAKGNILERFSAQQFPDLHSELNLSSLELGDSALYFCASSVDLGNNEQFFGPGTRLTVL.